The present TCR beta chain was sequenced within a study of cytomegalovirus exposure and HLA in healthy donors. Germline-derived CDR1 and CDR2 are MNHEY and SVGAGI. The CDR3 runs 16 residues. Trimming removed 0 bases at V and 2 bases at J, with 13 bases between. This clone occurred once. Its antigen is unidentified. Donors were drawn from the approximately 110-subject validation cohort, separate from the roughly 670-subject first cohort. The table came from immunoSEQ multiplex PCR; TCRdb's copy has only in-frame clones and leaves some out. The sample carries approximately 150,000 clones, more than 80% recorded once. General study points: Three CMV-associated chains were confirmed in vitro to be specific for CMV antigens.

The TCR was taken from a woman between 18 and 30 years old in good health and CMV-seropositive. Material for sequencing was PBMCs. The chain recombines TRBV6-5 with TRBJ2-5; weak D call: TRBD1 (7 bases). CDR3: CASSYSPGGFQETQYF. As DNA, the CDR3 is TGTGCCAGCAGTTACTCGCCAGGGGGGTTTCAAGAGACCCAGTACTTC.